The rows below give T cell receptor beta chains drawn from one sample of a study of cytomegalovirus exposure and HLA in healthy donors. Sequencing used immunoSEQ multiplex PCR; TCRdb keeps in-frame clones, though not all of them. Seen here are about 73,000 clones, about 90% observed once, and the top ten hold 3% to 4%. Sequencing was performed on PBMCs. These receptors were obtained from a woman aged 18 to 35 in good health and CMV-seropositive. Both conserved end residues are part of each CDR3. A D gene is named only where the DNA matches it firmly. Clone size, where shown, is once, few, many, or a class for clones that have expanded.

CASARGSTNEKLFF	TGTGCCAGCGCCCGAGGGTCAACTAATGAAAAACTGTTTTTT	TRBJ1-4	TRBV27	NA	NA	14
CASSLFGRGARAFF	TGTGCCAGCAGTTTATTCGGGCGGGGGGCGCGTGCTTTCTTT	TRBJ1-1	TRBV27	NA	NA	14
CASSLVSDRPSTEAFF	TGTGCCAGCAGCTTGGTGTCGGACAGGCCGTCCACTGAAGCTTTCTTT	TRBJ1-1	TRBV5-5	NA	TRBD1	16
CASKGGSNQPQHF	TGTGCCTCCAAGGGGGGGAGCAATCAGCCCCAGCATTTT	TRBJ1-5	TRBV19	NA	NA	13
CATALAGGSAQYF	TGTGCCACCGCACTAGCGGGAGGGTCGGCGCAGTACTTC	TRBJ2-7	TRBV28	NA	TRBD2	13
CASSATRGTEAFF	TGCGCCAGCAGTGCCACGAGGGGGACTGAAGCTTTCTTT	TRBJ1-1	TRBV10-2	NA	NA	13
CATSRLMNTEAFF	TGTGCCACCAGCAGACTTATGAACACTGAAGCTTTCTTT	TRBJ1-1	TRBV15	NA	NA	13
CASSATGFHNEKLFF	TGTGCCAGCAGTGCGACAGGGTTCCATAATGAAAAACTGTTTTTT	TRBJ1-4	TRBV6-5	NA	TRBD1	15
CASRDSANYGYTF	TGTGCCAGCCGGGACAGCGCTAACTATGGCTACACCTTC	TRBJ1-2	TRBV18	few	TRBD1	13
CARNTGQTPTILPYEQYF	TGTGCCAGAAACACGGGACAGACTCCCACCATCCTACCCTACGAGCAGTACTTC	TRBJ2-7	TRBV5-3	NA	TRBD1	18
CASSRRADTEAFF	TGTGCCAGCAGCCGCAGGGCCGACACTGAAGCTTTCTTT	TRBJ1-1	TRBV6-5	NA	NA	13
CASSEKNSYNQPQHF	TGTGCCAGTAGTGAAAAAAACAGCTACAATCAGCCCCAGCATTTT	TRBJ1-5	TRBV19	NA	NA	15
CASRTTGTGFYEQYF	TGTGCCAGCAGAACGACCGGGACAGGGTTCTACGAGCAGTACTTC	TRBJ2-7	TRBV28	NA	TRBD1	15
CASSLDGQGKNNSPLHF	TGTGCCAGCAGCTTAGATGGCCAGGGGAAGAATAATTCACCCCTCCACTTT	TRBJ1-6	TRBV7-9	NA	NA	17
CASSLVSQSQGGGYTF	TGTGCCAGCAGCTTAGTATCTCAGTCGCAGGGCGGTGGCTACACCTTC	TRBJ1-2	TRBV7-9	NA	NA	16
CAWSLGTGDNEQFF	TGTGCCTGGAGTCTAGGGACAGGGGATAATGAGCAGTTCTTC	TRBJ2-1	TRBV30	NA	TRBD1	14
CASSHGTSGSYEQYF	TGTGCCAGCAGTCACGGGACTAGCGGGTCCTACGAGCAGTACTTC	TRBJ2-7	TRBV27	NA	TRBD2	15
CASSPTSGETQYF	TGTGCCAGCAGCCCGACTAGCGGAGAGACCCAGTACTTC	TRBJ2-5	TRBV7-2	few	TRBD2	13
CASSKAGVADTQYF	TGTGCCAGCAGCAAAGCGGGAGTGGCAGATACGCAGTATTTT	TRBJ2-3	TRBV6-4	few	TRBD2	14
CASGRGNTEAFF	TGTGCCAGCGGTCGGGGGAACACTGAAGCTTTCTTT	TRBJ1-1	TRBV6-5	NA	NA	12
CASSQGTSLKFYNEQFF	TGTGCCAGCAGCCAAGGGACTTCCCTCAAATTTTACAATGAGCAGTTCTTC	TRBJ2-1	TRBV28	NA	NA	17
CASSPRTEYNEQFF	TGTGCCAGCTCACCCAGGACAGAATACAATGAGCAGTTCTTC	TRBJ2-1	TRBV18	NA	NA	14
CASSQVPPGTDTQYF	TGCGCCAGCAGCCAAGTCCCCCCAGGTACAGATACGCAGTATTTT	TRBJ2-3	TRBV4-1	NA	NA	15
CAWSSSGGGTDTQYF	TGTGCCTGGAGTTCTAGCGGGGGCGGCACAGATACGCAGTATTTT	TRBJ2-3	TRBV30	NA	TRBD2	15
CATSINKQETQYF	TGTGCCACCAGCATAAACAAACAAGAGACCCAGTACTTC	TRBJ2-5	TRBV15	NA	NA	13
CASSSGQVSGNTIYF	TGTGCCAGCAGCTCGGGACAGGTCTCTGGAAACACCATATATTTT	TRBJ1-3	TRBV5-5	NA	TRBD1	15
CASSLRLAGVRLTGSNEQFF	TGTGCCAGCAGCCTCAGACTAGCGGGGGTCAGATTAACGGGTTCCAATGAGCAGTTCTTC	TRBJ2-1	TRBV4-2	NA	TRBD2	20
CASSRKGAANSPLHF	TGTGCCAGCAGCCGAAAAGGGGCGGCTAATTCACCCCTCCACTTT	TRBJ1-6	TRBV5-8	NA	NA	15
CASSLLSDEQFF	TGTGCCAGCAGTTTACTTAGCGATGAGCAGTTCTTC	TRBJ2-1	TRBV28	NA	NA	12
CASSTRLIDTQYF	TGTGCCAGTAGTACGAGACTAATAGATACGCAGTATTTT	TRBJ2-3	TRBV19	few	NA	13
CASSPTSGGSYNEQFF	TGTGCCAGCAGCCCGACTAGCGGAGGCTCCTACAATGAGCAGTTCTTC	TRBJ2-1	TRBV9	NA	TRBD2	16
CASTRDTNTDTQYF	TGTGCCAGCACCCGGGACACAAACACAGATACGCAGTATTTT	TRBJ2-3	TRBV6-5	few	NA	14